These T cell receptor beta chains were read from a single sample in a study of T cell repertoires in cytomegalovirus infection. Which antigens these TCRs recognize remains unknown. TCRdb passed the reads through MiXCR, listing each CDR3 protein once. The sample shows about 700,000 distinct CDR3 sequences, around 35% of them seen only once. Sample: cultured PBMCs, taken from culture after CMV antigen stimulation. The receptor set was obtained from a human donor in good health (CMV status not recorded). Some clones in this sample may be carry-over from other donors' samples. CDR3s leave out the opening cysteine and the closing phenylalanine or tryptophan. The order of the fields is J gene, V gene, CDR3 protein.

>TRBJ2-7|TRBV7-8
ASSRQGQGKDEQY
>TRBJ1-1|TRBV20-1
SARDLVGTEAF
>TRBJ2-7|TRBV7-9
ASSPTVSYEQY
>TRBJ2-5|TRBV4-2
ASSQDRNSQETQY
>TRBJ1-5|TRBV6-1
ASSEVFGPKPNQPQH
>TRBJ2-1|TRBV7-2
ASKGGGQGNYNEQF
>TRBJ2-7|TRBV7-2
ASSPSHSSYEQY
>TRBJ2-1|TRBV7-2
ASVLGTYNEQF
>TRBJ2-3|TRBV28
ASSRQQGLSTDTQY
>TRBJ2-3|TRBV7-6
ASSLVGRVDTQY
>TRBJ1-1|TRBV6-2/TRBV6-3
ASRRTDTEAF
>TRBJ2-7|TRBV15
ATSRVLGRNYEQY
>TRBJ2-7|TRBV7-2
ASSLGTSGGYEQY
>TRBJ1-2|TRBV12-3/TRBV12-4
ASSFSGGGYT
>TRBJ1-4|TRBV20-1
SARDAGTNEKLF
>TRBJ2-1|TRBV6-1
ASSELTELPQF
>TRBJ2-5|TRBV7-2
ASSLGGELEETQY
>TRBJ1-1|TRBV10-3
ASHVQGDTEAF
>TRBJ2-7|TRBV19
ASSNAGAREQY
>TRBJ2-5|TRBV12-5
ASSGTAETQY
>TRBJ1-4|TRBV28
ASSRRDLEKLF
>TRBJ1-6|TRBV25-1
ASSGPGVNSPLH
>TRBJ2-3|TRBV7-2
ASSLSVSLADTQY
>TRBJ1-2|TRBV6-1
ASSSGSSPGVYYGYT
>TRBJ1-1|TRBV7-2
ASSETQNTEAF
>TRBJ1-4|TRBV7-9
ASSSGEGFNEKLF
>TRBJ2-1|TRBV7-2
ASQIISYNEQF
>TRBJ2-1|TRBV7-9
ASSDSGSSNEQF